These T cell receptor beta chains were read from a single sample in a study of Graves' ophthalmopathy and Graves' hyperthyroidism. TCRdb re-derived calls from the multiplex PCR reads in MiXCR, one entry per CDR3 protein. The sample includes about 200,000 distinct CDR3 sequences, approximately 28% seen only once; the top ten take about 9.3%. The specimen was peripheral blood. These receptors came from a man between 50 and 59 years old with Graves' ophthalmopathy. The CDR3 runs from the conserved cysteine through the conserved F or W. A D gene is named only where the DNA matches it firmly. The size field is filled for only some rows; it gives once, few, many or a size class.

abundance,len,v_gene,j_gene,d_gene,CDR3nt,CDR3aa
many,15,TRBV7-2,TRBJ2-7,-,TGTGCCAGCAGCTTAGCGGGGGAGTGGTCTGCGGAGCAGTACTTC,CASSLAGEWSAEQYF
many,14,TRBV7-9,TRBJ1-2,-,TGTGCCAGCAGCTTCAGGGTGGCAGTTAATGGCTACACCTTC,CASSFRVAVNGYTF
many,12,TRBV29-1,TRBJ2-7,-,TGCAGCGTTGTTGGACAGCTCTACGAGCAGTACTTC,CSVVGQLYEQYF
many,13,TRBV20-1,TRBJ2-5,-,TGCAGTGCTAGTTCCGGGAATGGGGAGACCCAGTACTTC,CSASSGNGETQYF
-,15,TRBV27,TRBJ2-5,-,TGTGCCAGCAGTTGGACAGAGGTGGTCGGGGAGACCCAGTACTTC,CASSWTEVVGETQYF
-,13,TRBV6-5,TRBJ1-1,TRBD1,TGTGCCAGCAGTTACCGGGACAGGCCAGAAGCTTTCTTT,CASSYRDRPEAFF
many,15,TRBV11-2,TRBJ2-2,-,TGTGCCAGCAGCCGACAGGGGAGGGGCACCGGGGAGCTGTTTTTT,CASSRQGRGTGELFF
many,16,TRBV6-1,TRBJ2-5,TRBD1,TGTGCCAGCAGTGAAGGGACAGGGGGTTTTCAAGAGACCCAGTACTTC,CASSEGTGGFQETQYF
-,13,TRBV29-1,TRBJ2-5,-,TGCAGCGTTGACCCGGGGACGGCCATAACCCAGTACTTC,CSVDPGTAITQYF
many,13,TRBV20-1,TRBJ1-1,-,TGCAGTGCTAGAGTAGCCCGGAACACTGAAGCTTTCTTT,CSARVARNTEAFF
few,15,TRBV5-1,TRBJ2-5,-,TGCGCCAGCAGCTTGGAGATGTCGGGGGGCGAGACCCAGTACTTC,CASSLEMSGGETQYF
-,16,TRBV20-1,TRBJ2-5,TRBD2,TGCAGTGCTAGAGATATACTAGCGGGTAACCAAGAGACCCAGTACTTC,CSARDILAGNQETQYF
many,16,TRBV6-5,TRBJ1-2,-,TGTGCCAGCAGTTTCCTCGCTCCCCGCTCTAACTATGGCTACACCTTC,CASSFLAPRSNYGYTF
-,12,TRBV20-1,TRBJ2-5,-,TGCAGTGGGGACGCCAGACAAGAGACCCAGTACTTC,CSGDARQETQYF
few,13,TRBV11-2,TRBJ1-1,TRBD1,TGTGCCACTGCAGGGGGCACCGACACTGAAGCTTTCTTT,CATAGGTDTEAFF
-,13,TRBV30,TRBJ2-7,-,TGTGCCTGGAGATCAGGGCCCCTTAACGAGCAGTACTTC,CAWRSGPLNEQYF
once,11,TRBV12-3/TRBV12-4,TRBJ2-7,-,TGTGCCAGCAGTGGTATGGTCGAGCAGTACTTC,CASSGMVEQYF
-,18,TRBV19,TRBJ2-7,TRBD2,TGTGCCAGTAGTTTTGGGACTAGCGGTAATTTCTACTCCTACGAGCAGTACTTC,CASSFGTSGNFYSYEQYF
-,12,TRBV12-3/TRBV12-4,TRBJ1-1,-,TGTGCCAGCAGTTATGGAACCACTGAAGCTTTCTTT,CASSYGTTEAFF
-,16,TRBV6-1,TRBJ2-7,-,TGTGCCAGCAGTGAAGGGTATAGCGGAGACCCCTACGAGCAGTACTTC,CASSEGYSGDPYEQYF
many,17,TRBV5-1,TRBJ2-7,TRBD2,TGCGCCAGCAGCTTGGGTGGGACTAGCGGTTACTTCTACGAGCAGTACTTC,CASSLGGTSGYFYEQYF
once,17,TRBV3-1,TRBJ2-7,TRBD2,TGTGCCAGCAGCCCTACAATTCAGGCCTGGACTAGTCGCGAGCAGTACTTC,CASSPTIQAWTSREQYF